What follows describes a single TCR beta chain. This CDR3 has 14 residues. Germline V lookup: CDR1 SGHDN, CDR2 FVKESK. Trimming cost V 0 bases and J 3 bases, with 9 bases left between them. Assay: immunoSEQ multiplex PCR; the TCRdb copy retains only in-frame clones and omits some. The sample includes nearly 400,000 clones, around 92% seen only once; the top ten take approximately 1.5%. The record originates from a study of blood T cell repertoires in COVID-19. The sequence was collected from a woman aged 25 to 45 who had recovered from COVID-19. Sequencing was done on a sample of PBMCs or T cells enriched from blood (not recorded which). The chain uses TRBV14 and TRBJ2-7, with no clear D. The CDR3 reads CASSQEAKIYEQYF. The CDR3, as DNA: TGTGCCAGCAGCCAAGAAGCCAAAATCTACGAGCAGTACTTC.